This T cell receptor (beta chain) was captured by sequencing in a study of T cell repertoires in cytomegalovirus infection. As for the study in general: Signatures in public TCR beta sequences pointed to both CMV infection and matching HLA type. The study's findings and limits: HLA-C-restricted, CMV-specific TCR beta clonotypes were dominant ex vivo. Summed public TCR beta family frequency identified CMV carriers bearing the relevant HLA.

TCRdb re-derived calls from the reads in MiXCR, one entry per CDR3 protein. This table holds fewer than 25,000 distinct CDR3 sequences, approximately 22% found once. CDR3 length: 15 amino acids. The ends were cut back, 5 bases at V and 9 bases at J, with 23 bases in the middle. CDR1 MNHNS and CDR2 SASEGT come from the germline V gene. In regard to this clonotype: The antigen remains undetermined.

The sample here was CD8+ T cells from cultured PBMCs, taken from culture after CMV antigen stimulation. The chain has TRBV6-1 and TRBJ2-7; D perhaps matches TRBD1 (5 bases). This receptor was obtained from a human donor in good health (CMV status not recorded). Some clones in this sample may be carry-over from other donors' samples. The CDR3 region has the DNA TGTGCCAGCAGTCCCATAGACAGCCCCCTCGGTGGGCAGTACTTC. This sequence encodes CASSPIDSPLGGQYF.